This T cell receptor beta chain is from a study of blood T cell repertoires in COVID-19. Study-wide context: T cells, B-cell-depleted T cells, or PBMCs provided the cDNA or gDNA that served as material.

Produced via immunoSEQ multiplex PCR; TCRdb's table is partial and in-frame only. The profile covers 150,000 to 200,000 clones, with over 70% appearing a single time and more than 9.5% taken by the ten largest. Ages ranged from about 18 to 89 years, with residence in 20 to 30 US areas. Cohort assignment relied on participant-reported clinical history. Cohort 3 recovery required two negative PCRs, clearance, or symptom resolution. This sequence originates from a man aged 45 to 65 who had recovered from COVID-19. Sample: PBMCs or T cells enriched from blood (not recorded which).

The CDR3 loop is CASSYSRGTVVGYTF. CDR3 in DNA: TGTGCCAGCAGTTATAGTAGGGGAACGGTGGTTGGCTACACCTTC. The chain employs TRBV6-5 and TRBJ1-2; perhaps TRBD1 as D (5 bases). CDR3 length equals 15 residues. V gave up 3 bases and J gave up 7 bases, with 18 bases separating them. CDR1 is MNHEY and CDR2 is SVGAGI in the germline V gene.